This T cell receptor (beta chain) is drawn from a study of T cell changes during pregnancy in multiple sclerosis (dated by TCRdb to 2018 to 2020). Describing the broader study: The study examined how the T cell repertoire changed over the course of pregnancy in women with multiple sclerosis.

Libraries were built with the immunoSEQ multiplex PCR assay. TCRdb took over this immuneACCESS table, retaining in-frame rearrangements with V and J assigned. Such tables are incomplete; in checked studies, under half of the missing clones stem from an unresolved V gene, and the remainder is unexplained. This sample has 90,000 to 120,000 clones in its table, and approximately 89% of those were observed once. Approximately 3.7% of the sample is held by the ten biggest clonotypes. The germline V end is reduced by 2 bases and the J end by 7 bases; junction bases left unmatched: 10. The germline V gene encodes CDR1 SGHVS and CDR2 FNYEAQ. From its cysteine to its phenylalanine, the CDR3 spans 16 amino acids. The read is trimmed to its CDR3 DNA, 48 bases read in frame from base 1. As to this clone: Its antigen remains undetermined. No clone much larger than this one lies a single base away; base qualities are absent.

This receptor was obtained from a female donor with multiple sclerosis, enrolled in a pregnancy study. The sequence is built from TRBV7-6 and TRBJ2-1; 8 bases in between match TRBD2. Sequences were derived from peripheral blood, sampled after pregnancy. The CDR3 sequence is CASSLLISGTTNEQFF. Read as DNA, the sequence is TGTGCCAGCAGCTTATTGATTAGCGGGACCACAAATGAGCAGTTCTTC.